The 20 T cell receptor beta chains given below trace back to one sample, sequenced in a study of cytomegalovirus exposure and HLA in healthy donors. PCR primers comprised 60 Vbeta and 13 Jbeta primers. Using immunoSEQ multiplex PCR, the repertoire was profiled, and TCRdb retains in-frame clones only, with some absent. The sample has about 140,000 clones, roughly 77% seen once; the top ten hold 1.5% to 2%. Material: PBMCs. These receptors were obtained from a woman in her 30s in good health and CMV-seronegative.

There are a few counts of this clone. This chain connects TRBV5-1 to TRBJ1-1; maybe TRBD1 (5 bases). The germline V gene encodes CDR1 SGHRS and CDR2 YFSETQ. The CDR3 has 13 amino acids. V was clipped by 6 bases and J by 1 base, with 10 bases between them. The CDR3 reads CASKDIPNTEAFF. CDR3 nucleotides: TGCGCCAGCAAGGACATACCGAACACTGAAGCTTTCTTT.

The V and J genes are TRBV6-5 and TRBJ2-2, with D unclear. CDR3 length: 16 amino acids. V lost 0 bases, J lost 0 bases, and 8 bases lay in between. Per the germline V gene, CDR1 is MNHEY and CDR2 is SVGAGI. The CDR3 DNA is TGTGCCAGCAGTTACTCACCAGGTCCGAACACCGGGGAGCTGTTTTTT. It translates to CASSYSPGPNTGELFF.

This chain connects TRBV4-3 to TRBJ2-5; TRBD1 agrees at 10 bases. Germline loops: CDR1 LGHNA, CDR2 YSLEER. Germline trimming cut 0 bases from V and 5 bases from J; bases unmatched to any gene: 3. This CDR3 has 15 residues. The CDR3 DNA follows: TGCGCCAGCAGCCAAGACGACAGGGGGCGGGAGACCCAGTACTTC. Encoded protein: CASSQDDRGRETQYF.

The chain carries TRBV28 and TRBJ1-1; D unclear. The CDR3 sequence is 12 residues long. Trimming stripped 5 bases from V and 0 bases from J, with 4 bases between. Germline V gives CDR1 MDHEN, CDR2 SYDVKM. The chain's CDR3 is CASSDMNTEAFF. In nucleotides, the CDR3 is TGTGCCAGCAGTGACATGAACACTGAAGCTTTCTTT.

Turning to this clone: This sample includes further DNA sequences coding for the same CDR3. The chain is built from TRBV19 and TRBJ2-2, with 8 nucleotides matching TRBD1. Germline V gene lookup returns CDR1 LNHDA and CDR2 SQIVND (reference sequence). This CDR3 has 15 residues. Unmatched junction bases numbered 3, after V lost 3 bases and J lost 3 bases. CDR3 protein: CASSIRQGYTGELFF. DNA for the CDR3: TGTGCCAGTAGTATCCGACAGGGGTACACCGGGGAGCTGTTTTTT.

Here the CDR3 DNA reads TGCGCCAGCAGCTTGAGGTTGGGCACCGTGAACTATGGCTACACCTTC. It codes for CASSLRLGTVNYGYTF. This sequence joins TRBV5-1 and TRBJ1-2; D is unclear. Germline-derived CDR1 and CDR2 are SGHRS and YFSETQ. The V end was cut by 1 base, the J end by 2 bases, with 15 bases between. The CDR3 spans 16 residues.

This chain uses TRBV27 with TRBJ2-5, with 13 bases matching TRBD2. Germline CDR1 and CDR2: MNHEY and SMNVEV (reference sequence). CDR3 length equals 15 residues. V shed 4 bases and J 5 bases; nucleotides not matched to a gene: 4. Here the CDR3 reads CASSSGLAGLETQYF. DNA for the CDR3: TGTGCCAGCAGTTCGGGACTAGCGGGGCTGGAGACCCAGTACTTC.

This sequence joins TRBV6-5 and TRBJ1-2; no clear D gene. The CDR3 contains 15 residues. CDR1 is MNHEY, CDR2 SVGAGI, per germline. V was cut by 2 bases and J by 4 bases, with 14 bases left in between. The CDR3 region has the DNA TGTGCCAGCAGTTACGAGCGGGATCCCCTCTATGGCTACACCTTC. Its translation: CASSYERDPLYGYTF.

This chain joins TRBV6-5 and TRBJ2-2; TRBD2 matches at 10 bases. CDR1 and CDR2 (germline): MNHEY, SVGAGI. This CDR3 spans 15 amino acids. The trim removed 4 bases at V and 3 bases at J, leaving 2 bases unmatched. This CDR3 reads CASSLTSGYTGELFF. The DNA of the CDR3 is TGTGCCAGCAGTTTGACTAGCGGGTACACCGGGGAGCTGTTTTTT.

This clone was detected a few times. The same CDR3 arises from other DNA sequences in this sample as well. The V gene is TRBV19, the J gene TRBJ1-5; D not resolved. V lost 1 base to trimming and J lost 10 bases, with 8 bases between them. This CDR3 has 12 amino acids. Germline CDR1 reads LNHDA; CDR2 reads SQIVND (reference sequence). The CDR3 loop is CASSIGAPPQHF. CDR3 DNA: TGTGCCAGTAGTATAGGGGCCCCCCCCCAGCATTTT.

The chain uses TRBV11-1 and TRBJ2-3, with 9 bases that match TRBD2. Germline V gene data show CDR1 as SGHAT and CDR2 as FQDESV (reference sequence). V shed 3 bases and J 0 bases; nucleotides not matched to a gene: 1. The CDR3 is 15 residues long. Written as DNA, the CDR3 is TGTGCCAGCAGCTTCCTAGCGGGGAGCACAGATACGCAGTATTTT. Its protein product is CASSFLAGSTDTQYF.

The table lists this clone with a few counts. The genes are TRBV7-2 and TRBJ2-5; 10 bases are a match to TRBD2. This CDR3 is built from 15 residues. Trimming at V came to 2 bases and at J to 5 bases, leaving 5 bases not matched to a gene. Germline V gene data show CDR1 as SGHTA and CDR2 as FQGNSA. The CDR3 protein is CASSLLAGVLETQYF. The CDR3 DNA follows: TGTGCCAGCAGCTTACTAGCGGGGGTGCTGGAGACCCAGTACTTC.

This chain links TRBV9 with TRBJ1-1; 7 bases match TRBD1. The CDR3 has 14 amino acids. The V gene end was trimmed by 4 bases and the J gene end by 5 bases; junction bases not matched to a gene: 8. Germline CDR1 is SGDLS and CDR2 is YYNGEE. CDR3 in amino acids: CASSPNRGFTEAFF. For the CDR3, the DNA is TGTGCCAGCAGCCCAAACAGGGGTTTTACTGAAGCTTTCTTT.

This sequence joins TRBV11-3 and TRBJ2-1, with 9 bases matching TRBD2. CDR1 is SGHNT, CDR2 YENEEA, per germline. V was clipped by 2 bases and J by 4 bases; unmatched bases: 3. The CDR3 is 15 residues long. CDR3 bases: TGTGCCAGCAGCTTAACTAGCGGGCGGTACAATGAGCAGTTCTTC. It is translated as CASSLTSGRYNEQFF.

The chain joins TRBV18 to TRBJ1-4; 7 bases are shared with TRBD1. V lost 2 bases and J lost 3; bases outside the gene matches: 9. The germline CDR1 and CDR2 sequences are KGHSH and LQKENI. This CDR3 is 17 amino acids long. The CDR3 here is CASSPIGGTAANEKLFF. The CDR3 DNA reads TGTGCCAGCTCACCAATTGGCGGGACAGCAGCTAATGAAAAACTGTTTTTT.

This rearrangement joins TRBV7-9 to TRBJ1-2, with D possibly TRBD1 on 6 matching bases. V lost 3 bases and J lost 2, with 10 bases in between. From germline, CDR1 is SEHNR and CDR2 FQNEAQ (reference sequence). The CDR3 covers 14 residues. The CDR3 DNA sequence: TGTGCCAGCAGCTTGCTGGGGACAAACTATGGCTACACCTTC. This encodes CASSLLGTNYGYTF.

This clone has only one observation. The CDR3 DNA is TGTGCCAGCAGTCTACTAGCGGGAGTCTACAATGAGCAGTTCTTC. It codes for CASSLLAGVYNEQFF. The chain uses TRBV6-5 and TRBJ2-1; 11 nucleotides match TRBD2. After removal of 5 bases from V and 3 bases from J, the junction contained 3 bases not matched to a gene. CDR1 and CDR2 from the germline V gene are MNHEY and SVGAGI. The CDR3 consists of 15 residues.

This chain links TRBV7-9 with TRBJ2-2, with D perhaps matching TRBD1 (6 bases). The CDR3 contains 15 residues. Germline V gene data show CDR1 as SEHNR and CDR2 as FQNEAQ (reference sequence). Trimming cost V 11 bases and J 3 bases, with 19 bases left between them. The CDR3 region is CAWGRGQIDTGELFF. CDR3 nucleotides: TGTGCCTGGGGCCGCGGACAGATCGACACCGGGGAGCTGTTTTTT.

The chain couples TRBV7-2 to TRBJ2-7, with 7 bases that match TRBD1. V gave up 3 bases and J gave up 2 bases; unmatched junction bases: 13. Looked up from germline, CDR1 is SGHTA and CDR2 is FQGNSA. This CDR3 has 17 residues. In nucleotides, the CDR3 is TGTGCCAGCAGCTTCGGTGTGGGGTCAGGGGGTACCTACGAGCAGTACTTC. Translating it yields CASSFGVGSGGTYEQYF.

The chain links TRBV10-3 to TRBJ1-1; the match to TRBD1 covers 9 bases. This CDR3 region has 14 residues. Germline V CDR1 and CDR2: ENHRY, SYGVKD. The J segment lost 6 bases and the V segment lost 6 bases, leaving 8 bases of the junction unmatched. The CDR3 coding sequence is TGTGCCATCAGCTCCCGGGACAGGGCCCCTGAAGCTTTCTTT. This codes for CAISSRDRAPEAFF.